One sample yielded the 23 T cell receptor beta chains listed below, sequenced in a study of OX40 agonist ivuxolimab in advanced cancers. The library relied on the immunoSEQ multiplex PCR assay. TCRdb's version of the immuneACCESS table is confined to in-frame rearrangements and falls short of the full clone set. An unresolved V gene accounts for under half of the shortfall where checked; the remainder is of unknown origin. The sample table lists some 75,000 clones, more than 75% of them with a count of one. Clones ranked in the top ten supply roughly 2.4% of the sample. The sample here was CD4+ or CD8+ T cells sorted from blood, taken in a trial of the OX40 agonist ivuxolimab. The receptors shown here come from an adult with an advanced solid tumor such as melanoma, head and neck, liver or kidney cancer.

The J gene is TRBJ2-7, the V gene TRBV15, with D perhaps being TRBD1 or TRBD2 (5 bases each). Per germline, CDR1 LNHNV and CDR2 YYDKDF (reference sequence). V lost 4 bases and J 0 bases, leaving 16 bases between the germline ends. CDR3 length equals 16 residues. CDR3: CATSTLFGGSSYEQYF. The CDR3 nucleotides read TGTGCCACCAGCACCCTTTTTGGGGGTAGCTCCTACGAGCAGTACTTC.

J is TRBJ1-2 and V is TRBV7-9, with 7 positions matching TRBD1. CDR1 SEHNR and CDR2 FQNEAQ come from the germline V gene (reference sequence). The CDR3 has 12 amino acids. J was trimmed by 7 bases and V by 1 base; bases with no gene match: 0. For the CDR3, the DNA is TGTGCCAGCAGCTTAGGACAGGGTGGCTACACCTTC. This gives the protein CASSLGQGGYTF.

This clone has only a few counts. The chain employs TRBV9 and TRBJ2-5; the match to TRBD2 covers 15 bases. J lost 2 bases, V lost 3 bases, and 5 bases had no gene match. Germline V gene data show CDR1 as SGDLS and CDR2 as YYNGEE. This CDR3 spans 17 amino acids. The CDR3 coding sequence is TGTGCCAGCAGCGGGACTAGCGGGGGGGCGAGGCAAGAGACCCAGTACTTC. Encoded protein: CASSGTSGGARQETQYF.

The J gene is TRBJ1-1, the V gene TRBV2, with unresolved D. This CDR3 has 12 residues. From germline, CDR1 is SNHLY and CDR2 FYNNEI. Trimming shortened V by 1 base and J by 4 bases, and 4 bases separated the two germline ends. CDR3 DNA: TGTGCCAGCAGTGAAGTGGCCACTGAAGCTTTCTTT. Its translation: CASSEVATEAFF.

The chain carries TRBV10-1 and TRBJ2-1; 8 positions match TRBD1. V lost 2 bases, J lost 1 base, and 1 base stayed unmatched. The CDR3 is made up of 15 amino acids. Germline V lookup: CDR1 WNHNN, CDR2 SYGVQD (reference sequence). The CDR3 coding sequence is TGCGCCAGCAGTGAGAACAGGGGGTCCTACAATGAGCAGTTCTTC. It is translated as CASSENRGSYNEQFF.

This clone came up a few times. The chain carries TRBV18 and TRBJ2-1; D unresolved. Germline V gene data show CDR1 as KGHSH and CDR2 as LQKENI. V was trimmed by 2 bases and J by 0 bases, leaving 5 bases between them. CDR3 length: 14 amino acids. Here the CDR3 reads CASSPAGSYNEQFF. CDR3 sequence (DNA): TGTGCCAGCTCACCAGCCGGCTCCTACAATGAGCAGTTCTTC.

This chain links TRBV27 with TRBJ1-1; D call uncertain. The CDR3 is made up of 15 amino acids. Trimming left V 6 bases short and J 11 bases short, with 25 bases between. CDR1 is MNHEY, CDR2 SMNVEV, per germline (reference sequence). CDR3 sequence: CASSLYDPGLKKAFF. The CDR3 DNA reads as TGTGCCAGCAGCCTGTATGACCCGGGTCTGAAGAAGGCTTTCTTT.

The rearrangement uses TRBV7-2 and TRBJ2-5, with TRBD2 as a possible D gene (5 bases). Germline CDR1 SGHTA, CDR2 FQGNSA. This CDR3 has 15 residues. V was clipped by 5 bases and J by 2 bases, with 15 bases between them. The CDR3 region is CASSLVGSGQETQYF. In DNA, the CDR3 is TGTGCCAGCAGCCTGGTGGGGAGTGGGCAAGAGACCCAGTACTTC.

This rearrangement joins TRBV5-6 to TRBJ1-1; the D gene is possibly TRBD1 (6 bases). The CDR3 is made up of 14 amino acids. The V end was cut by 3 bases, the J end by 2 bases, with 11 bases between. Germline CDR1 and CDR2: SGHDT and YYEEEE. CDR3 sequence: CASSWTDTNTEAFF. Written as DNA, the CDR3 is TGTGCCAGCAGCTGGACAGATACCAACACTGAAGCTTTCTTT.

This chain joins TRBV9 and TRBJ2-3, with 8 bases identical to TRBD1. With 6 bases clipped from V and 3 bases from J, the junction kept 6 bases outside the gene matches. The CDR3 spans 14 residues. CDR1 and CDR2 from the germline V gene are SGDLS and YYNGEE. CDR3 in amino acids: CASTVDRGTDTQYF. CDR3 DNA: TGTGCCAGCACCGTCGACAGGGGAACAGATACGCAGTATTTT.

V usage is TRBV6-6 and J usage is TRBJ1-2, with TRBD1 matching 7 bases. V trimming: 6 bases; J trimming: 7 bases; junction bases outside the gene matches: 8. The CDR3 spans 13 residues. Germline V gene lookup returns CDR1 MNHNY and CDR2 SVGAGI (reference sequence). CDR3 sequence (DNA): TGTGCCAGCAGCCCGACAGGGATAAGTGGCTACACCTTC. Translation: CASSPTGISGYTF.

V and J are TRBV29-1 and TRBJ2-7, with 10 bases that match TRBD2. Germline V gene lookup returns CDR1 SQVTM and CDR2 ANQGSEA. The length of the CDR3 is 14 residues. The trim removed 0 bases at V and 5 bases at J, leaving 4 bases unmatched. As DNA, the CDR3 is TGCAGCGTTGAAGATCCGAGCGGGGGGGACGAGCAGTACTTC. Translation: CSVEDPSGGDEQYF.

The rearrangement uses TRBV2 and TRBJ2-1, with TRBD2 identical over 13 bases. Trimming removed 4 bases from V and 6 bases from J; junction bases left unmatched: 6. The CDR3 runs to 16 residues. In germline, CDR1 is SNHLY, CDR2 FYNNEI. The CDR3 coding sequence is TGTGCCAGCAGTGCTCAAACTAGCGGGGGGGCCAATGAGCAGTTCTTC. Amino acids: CASSAQTSGGANEQFF.

Here the CDR3 reads CASSQEVASGTGELFF. For the CDR3, the DNA is TGTGCCAGCAGCCAAGAGGTCGCTAGCGGTACCGGGGAGCTGTTTTTT. The chain is built from TRBV4-2 and TRBJ2-2; TRBD2 agrees at 7 bases. Germline V gene sequence: CDR1 LGHNA, CDR2 YNFKEQ. The CDR3 totals 16 residues. With V trimmed by 0 bases and J by 5 bases, 6 bases remained unmatched.

This sequence joins TRBV5-4 and TRBJ2-7, with 9 bases identical to TRBD1. The CDR3 length is 16 residues. After removal of 0 bases from V and 7 bases from J, the junction contained 11 bases not matched to a gene. In germline, CDR1 is SGHNT, CDR2 YYREEE (reference sequence). The CDR3, as DNA: TGTGCCAGCAGCTTGGGGCCGGGACAGGGTTTCGATGAGCAGTACGTC. It specifies CASSLGPGQGFDEQYV.

This chain uses TRBV28 with TRBJ2-5, with 8 bases matching TRBD2. V dropped 5 bases and J dropped 5; count of bases not matched to a gene: 16. The CDR3 runs 17 residues. CDR1 and CDR2 from the germline V gene are MDHEN and SYDVKM. The CDR3 spells CASSHMPGGPKAETQYF. Here the CDR3 DNA reads TGTGCCAGCAGTCATATGCCGGGAGGGCCCAAGGCGGAGACCCAGTACTTC.

CDR3 bases: TGTGCCAGTAGGCAGGGGACTAATGAAAAACTGTTTTTT. This encodes CASRQGTNEKLFF. The chain couples TRBV7-8 to TRBJ1-4; D may be TRBD1 (6 bases). This CDR3 has 13 amino acids. Per the germline V gene, CDR1 is SGHVS and CDR2 is FQNEAQ. The germline V and J ends were trimmed by 9 bases and 2 bases, with 10 bases remaining between them.

The V gene is TRBV28, the J gene TRBJ1-4; 10 bases match TRBD1. Looked up from germline, CDR1 is MDHEN and CDR2 is SYDVKM. The V segment lost 7 bases and the J segment 8 bases; nucleotides outside the gene matches: 7. This CDR3 comprises 14 residues. The CDR3 nucleotides read TGTGCCAGCACCATGACAGGGGGCGGAGAAAAACTGTTTTTT. This encodes CASTMTGGGEKLFF.

V and J are TRBV4-1 and TRBJ1-4, with D unclear. V lost 4 bases to trimming and J lost 1 base, with 13 bases between them. The CDR3 length is 16 residues. Germline assignment: CDR1 MGHRA and CDR2 YSYEKL. The CDR3 bases are TGCGCCAGCAGCCTGAGATCGTCTGGAACTAATGAAAAACTGTTTTTT. It codes for CASSLRSSGTNEKLFF.

The sample holds a few counts of this clone. V and J are TRBV2 and TRBJ1-5; 8 bases agree with TRBD1. The CDR3 has 14 amino acids. V lost 5 bases to trimming and J lost 2 bases; unmatched junction nucleotides: 2. The V gene's germline CDR1 is SNHLY and CDR2 FYNNEI. The CDR3 sequence: CASSTGGGNQPQHF. The CDR3 nucleotides are TGTGCCAGCAGTACAGGGGGGGGCAATCAGCCCCAGCATTTT.

J is TRBJ1-6 and V is TRBV4-1, with 10 bases aligning to TRBD1. The germline V gene has CDR1 MGHRA and CDR2 YSYEKL. This CDR3 is 14 amino acids long. Losses at the gene ends were 4 bases for V and 10 bases for J; bases not matched to a gene: 4. CDR3 amino acids: CASSLDRGQSPLHF. The DNA of the CDR3 is TGCGCCAGCAGCCTCGACAGGGGGCAGTCACCCCTCCACTTT.

The CDR3 region has the DNA TGTGCCAGCTCCAGGACGGATAGCTACACAGATACGCAGTATTTT. This sequence encodes CASSRTDSYTDTQYF. The chain uses TRBV9 and TRBJ2-3; D is uncertain. Deletions cut 7 bases from V and 2 bases from J, with 17 bases between. Germline CDR1 and CDR2: SGDLS and YYNGEE. The length of the CDR3 is 15 residues.

V gene TRBV28 combines with J gene TRBJ2-3; 15 nucleotides match TRBD2. Germline V gives CDR1 MDHEN, CDR2 SYDVKM. The V and J ends lost 2 bases and 7 bases, in that order; junction bases with no gene match: 4. CDR3 length equals 16 residues. CDR3 DNA sequence: TGTGCCAGCAGTTTACCGGGACTAGCGGGGGGAAATACGCAGTATTTT. It yields the protein CASSLPGLAGGNTQYF.